This T cell receptor beta chain was profiled in a study of shared clonotypes between healthy human individuals. About the study: Donors were a couple of women and a few men aged 18 to 49. The plates for each donor numbered three CD4 naive, three CD4 memory, two CD8 naive and one CD8 memory.

CDR1 and CDR2 (germline): MGHRA, YSYEKL. The CDR3 has 18 amino acids. V lost 4 bases, J lost 10 bases, and 29 bases lay in between. Regarding this clone: The antigen is undetermined.

General observations from the study: Naive subsets generally exceeded memory subsets in estimated richness. Naive CD4 clonotype sharing across several donors was 4% to 5.5%.

Sequenced by immunoSEQ multiplex PCR; TCRdb stores in-frame clones only, minus some. The sample has about 1.1 million clones; around three quarters are singletons. The V gene is TRBV4-1, the J gene TRBJ2-1, with D perhaps TRBD1 or TRBD2 (7 bases each). Sample: memory CD4+ T cells from PBMCs. Subset defined: CD45RA-negative fraction. This receptor was obtained from a man between 18 and 35 years old in good health. Some clones in this sample may be carry-over from other donors' samples. This CDR3 reads CASSRSGGGNSGNREQFF. The CDR3 DNA follows: TGCGCCAGCAGCCGCTCAGGGGGGGGGAACAGCGGGAATAGAGAGCAGTTCTTC.